The rows below give T cell receptor beta chains drawn from one sample of a study of vaccination and CD4 T cells after COVID-19. Antigen specificity for these receptors is unknown. Each CDR3 protein is one row after TCRdb ran MiXCR on the PCR reads. The sample shows approximately 24,000 distinct CDR3 sequences, less than 35% of them seen only once. This material consisted of CD4+ T cells from blood, cultured in vitro, taken about 7 months after SARS-CoV-2 vaccination. These TCRs come from a human donor who had recovered from COVID-19. Both conserved end residues are part of each CDR3. Each record gives: V gene, J gene, D gene, clone size, CDR3 DNA, CDR3 protein. D genes are given only for firm matches. The size entry is marked missing in some rows and otherwise reads once, few, many or a size class.

>TRBV28|TRBJ2-5|NA|NA
TGTGCCAGTACCAGGGGACTGAAAGAGACCCAGTACTTC
CASTRGLKETQYF
>TRBV6-1|TRBJ2-5|TRBD2|few
TGTGCCAGCAGGCCGGGACTAGCGGGAGGGCCGGGGGAGACCCAGTACTTC
CASRPGLAGGPGETQYF
>TRBV7-3|TRBJ2-3|NA|few
TGTGCCAGCAGCCGATCTAGCACAGATACGCAGTATTTT
CASSRSSTDTQYF
>TRBV2|TRBJ1-5|NA|few
TGTGCCAGCAGTGTATGGAGCAATCAGCCCCAGCATTTT
CASSVWSNQPQHF
>TRBV20-1|TRBJ1-6|TRBD1|NA
TGCAGTGCTAGGGGGACAGGGGGCTCGAGTAATTCACCCCTCCACTTT
CSARGTGGSSNSPLHF
>TRBV7-2|TRBJ1-6|NA|few
TGTGCCAGCAGCGTCGACACGGGGTATAATTCACCCCTCCACTTT
CASSVDTGYNSPLHF
>TRBV6-1|TRBJ2-3|NA|NA
TGTGCCAGCAGTCAAAATACAGATACGCAGTATTTT
CASSQNTDTQYF
>TRBV20-1|TRBJ2-5|TRBD2|few
TGCAGTGCTGGGGGGTTAGCGGGAGCCCAACAAGAGACCCAGTACTTC
CSAGGLAGAQQETQYF
>TRBV7-2|TRBJ1-1|TRBD1|many
TGTGCCAGCAGCTCACAGGGGGCTACCGCCTGGGGAGCTTTCTTT
CASSSQGATAWGAFF
>TRBV20-1|TRBJ2-5|TRBD2|many
TGCAGTGCTAGAGAACATAGCGGGAGGGCCAGGGAGACCCAGTACTTC
CSAREHSGRARETQYF
>TRBV7-3|TRBJ2-5|TRBD1|NA
TGTGCCAGCAGCCTTACAGGGGGCGAAGAGACCCAGTACTTC
CASSLTGGEETQYF
>TRBV7-9|TRBJ2-7|NA|few
TGTGCCAGCAGCGCTGACTGGGCCTCCTACGAGCAGTACTTC
CASSADWASYEQYF
>TRBV19|TRBJ1-5|NA|NA
TGTGCCAGTAGTATGATAGGGCAGCCCCAGCATTTT
CASSMIGQPQHF
>TRBV7-9|TRBJ1-1|TRBD1|NA
TGTGCCAGCAGCTTAGCCGGGACAGAGTACGTTGCTTTCTTT
CASSLAGTEYVAFF
>TRBV20-1|TRBJ2-3|NA|few
TGCAGTGCTGGAGACACAAACACAGATACGCAGTATTTT
CSAGDTNTDTQYF
>TRBV7-9|TRBJ2-1|NA|few
TGTGCCATTGGGGCAGGGAAACGGCATGAGCAGTTCTTC
CAIGAGKRHEQFF
>TRBV28|TRBJ2-7|TRBD1|few
TGTGCCAGCAGTTCTTTCAGGACAGGCTCCTACGAGCAGTACTTC
CASSSFRTGSYEQYF
>TRBV6-5|TRBJ2-3|NA|NA
TGTGCCAGCAGTTACGACGAGGAATATACGCAGTATTTT
CASSYDEEYTQYF
>TRBV6-1|TRBJ1-3|TRBD1|few
TGTGCCAGCCGTCCAGGGGGCGGAAACACCATATATTTT
CASRPGGGNTIYF
>TRBV20-1|TRBJ1-2|NA|medium-sized
TGCAGTGCGGCGGACAAAAACTATGGCTACACCTTC
CSAADKNYGYTF
>TRBV24-1|TRBJ2-1|TRBD2|NA
TGTGCCACCGCGACTAGCGTAGGGGGAAGCTCCTACAATGAGCAGTTCTTC
CATATSVGGSSYNEQFF
>TRBV19|TRBJ2-7|TRBD2|NA
TGTGCCAGTAGTGGGCGGGAGAGCTCCTACGAGCAGTACTTC
CASSGRESSYEQYF
>TRBV2|TRBJ2-7|NA|NA
TGTGCCAACAGTGAAGCAGGGGTAACTACTTACGAGCAGTACTTC
CANSEAGVTTYEQYF
>TRBV6-1|TRBJ2-7|NA|NA
TGTGCCAGCAGTGAGGACAGTGCTTACGAGCAGTACTTC
CASSEDSAYEQYF
>TRBV28|TRBJ1-2|NA|NA
TGTGCCAGCAGCCTCCTCAGGGTGGGTGGCTACACCTTC
CASSLLRVGGYTF
>TRBV18|TRBJ1-1|NA|NA
TGTGCCAGCTCACCCAGTTGGGACACTGAAGCTTTCTTT
CASSPSWDTEAFF
>TRBV6-4|TRBJ1-1|NA|NA
TGTGCCAGCAGTGGGTCCCGCACAAGGGTGAACACTGAAGCTTTCTTT
CASSGSRTRVNTEAFF
>TRBV6-1|TRBJ2-3|NA|NA
TGTGCCAGCAGTGAAGGGATGCCAGATACGCAGTATTTT
CASSEGMPDTQYF
>TRBV6-1|TRBJ2-7|TRBD2|few
TGTGCCAGCACCCGGACTAGCGGGACTTACGAGCAGTACTTC
CASTRTSGTYEQYF
>TRBV28|TRBJ2-7|NA|NA
TGTGCCAGCAGTTTTCTTCGGCTCCGGAGAATCTACGAGCAGTACTTC
CASSFLRLRRIYEQYF
>TRBV12-3/TRBV12-4|TRBJ1-1|NA|NA
TGTGCCAGCAGTTTCGCGAACACTGAAGCTTTCTTT
CASSFANTEAFF
>TRBV28|TRBJ2-7|NA|NA
TGTGCCAGCCAGTCTTTGCGGAGATACGAGCAGTACTTC
CASQSLRRYEQYF
>TRBV15|TRBJ2-4|TRBD2|NA
TGTGCCACCAGCAGAGAAAGCCGACTAGCGGGAGGGCCTGTGGCCAAAAACATTCAGTACTTC
CATSRESRLAGGPVAKNIQYF
>TRBV20-1|TRBJ2-1|NA|NA
TGCAGTGCTAGAGCGGGAGTGATTGAGGAGCAGTTCTTC
CSARAGVIEEQFF
>TRBV28|TRBJ2-1|TRBD1|few
TGTGCCAGCAGCTCACCCCGTGCAGGGGGCGATGAGCAGTTCTTC
CASSSPRAGGDEQFF
>TRBV2|TRBJ2-1|TRBD1|few
TGTGCCAGCTATGGACAGGGGGGGAATGAGCAGTTCTTC
CASYGQGGNEQFF
>TRBV4-1|TRBJ2-3|TRBD2|NA
TGCGCCAGCAGCCAAGCCGGGACTAGCGGATACACAGATACGCAGTATTTT
CASSQAGTSGYTDTQYF
>TRBV20-1|TRBJ2-7|NA|NA
TGCAGTGCTAGAGTGTCCAGGGGTTACCACGAGCAGTACTTC
CSARVSRGYHEQYF
>TRBV7-6|TRBJ1-1|NA|few
TGTGCCAGCAGCCCCACCTCGAACACTGAAGCTTTCTTT
CASSPTSNTEAFF
>TRBV6-1|TRBJ1-2|NA|NA
TGTGCCAGCAGCCTAGCGGCAGCAACTAACTATGGCTACACCTTC
CASSLAAATNYGYTF
>TRBV6-1|TRBJ2-7|TRBD2|few
TGTGCCAGCAGGACGACTAGCGGGAAATACGAGCAGTACTTC
CASRTTSGKYEQYF
>TRBV20-1|TRBJ2-2|NA|few
TGCAGTGCTAGAGATTTTAGTAGCGGCACCGGGGAGCTGTTTTTT
CSARDFSSGTGELFF
>TRBV20-1|TRBJ2-1|NA|NA
TGCAGTGTTACCCTGAAACAGGGTCCCTCCTACAATGAGCAGTTCTTC
CSVTLKQGPSYNEQFF
>TRBV4-1|TRBJ2-7|TRBD2|NA
TGCGCCAGCAGCCATACTAGCGGGATCGACGAGCAGTACTTC
CASSHTSGIDEQYF
>TRBV5-8|TRBJ1-5|NA|NA
TGTGCCAGCAGCTTTCAGATGTTTACAGGTGGCAATCAGCCCCAGCATTTT
CASSFQMFTGGNQPQHF
>TRBV5-6|TRBJ1-1|TRBD1|NA
TGTGCCAGCAGCTTGGTTGGGACAGGGGTTAACACTGAAGCTTTCTTT
CASSLVGTGVNTEAFF
>TRBV15|TRBJ2-5|NA|few
TGTGCCACCAGCAGAGCTTTGGGGGGACAAGAGACCCAGTACTTC
CATSRALGGQETQYF
>TRBV20-1|TRBJ1-5|NA|few
TGCAGTGCTTTAAAATGGGCAGACCAGTACCACAATCAGCCCCAGCATTTT
CSALKWADQYHNQPQHF
>TRBV5-4|TRBJ1-6|NA|NA
TGTGCCAGCAGCTTGGACAGGATGATTGCTTCACCCCTCCACTTT
CASSLDRMIASPLHF
>TRBV6-5|TRBJ2-3|TRBD2|NA
TGTGCCAGCAGTTACGTAACTAGCGGACACACAGATACGCAGTATTTT
CASSYVTSGHTDTQYF
>TRBV7-2|TRBJ2-1|NA|medium-sized
TGTGCCAGCAGCGCGGGACTGCCCAATGAGCAGTTCTTC
CASSAGLPNEQFF
>TRBV19|TRBJ2-3|NA|NA
TGTGCCAGTAGTTCGACCCTGGGGGAGGCGCCTAGCACAGATACGCAGTATTTT
CASSSTLGEAPSTDTQYF
>TRBV4-1|TRBJ2-3|NA|NA
TGCGCCAGCAGCCCTAAGGGGAACACAGATACGCAGTATTTT
CASSPKGNTDTQYF
>TRBV10-3|TRBJ2-3|NA|once
TGTGCCATCACCGAGTCTAGCACAGATACGCAGTATTTT
CAITESSTDTQYF
>TRBV6-1|TRBJ1-6|NA|NA
TGTGCCACGAAGAGGGGCAGGGGTTCACCCCTCCACTTT
CATKRGRGSPLHF
>TRBV7-8|TRBJ2-6|NA|few
TGTGCCAGCAGTTCCCCAATTGGGGCCAACGTCCTGACTTTC
CASSSPIGANVLTF
>TRBV28|TRBJ2-7|NA|NA
TGTGCCAGCAGTTTATCCTTGGGGGGGGCGAGCTCCTACGAGCAGTACTTC
CASSLSLGGASSYEQYF